This passage covers 15 T cell receptor beta chains from one sample sequenced in a study of spatial heterogeneity in lung cancer. TCRdb called the 5' RACE reads again in MiXCR, with one record for every CDR3 protein. The repertoire consists of some 10,000 distinct CDR3 sequences, with over 20% occurring once and the leading ten covering around 43%. The time point is: blood at routine non-recurrence follow-up after resection. The sample in question was PBMCs, obtained at follow-up. These receptors were taken from a male donor with early-stage non-small cell lung cancer.

J is TRBJ1-1 and V is TRBV6-2 or TRBV6-3, with D unresolved. This CDR3 has 13 amino acids. The germline gives CDR1 MNHEY, CDR2 SVGEGT. The V and J ends lost 1 base and 2 bases respectively, with 5 bases between them. The CDR3 region has the DNA TGTGCCAGCAGTTACTTTCCCAACACTGAAGCTTTCTTT. This gives the protein CASSYFPNTEAFF.

This clonotype has at least ten counts. The V and J genes are TRBV29-1 and TRBJ2-1; D remains ambiguous. Looked up from germline, CDR1 is SQVTM and CDR2 is ANQGSEA. The V and J ends lost 1 base and 5 bases respectively, with 9 bases between them. The CDR3 is made up of 13 amino acids. The CDR3 reads CSVEARFNNEQFF. Written as DNA, the CDR3 is TGCAGCGTTGAAGCGCGATTCAACAATGAGCAGTTCTTC.

The table lists this clonotype with a few counts. The chain is built from TRBV5-5 and TRBJ1-5, with no clear D. This CDR3 is 12 amino acids long. The ends were cut back, 1 base at V and 7 bases at J, with 6 bases in the middle. CDR1 is SGHKS and CDR2 is YYEKEE in the germline V gene (reference sequence). The CDR3 sequence is CASSLYGQPQHF. In nucleotides, the CDR3 is TGTGCCAGCAGCTTGTACGGGCAGCCCCAGCATTTT. Combining the CDR3 with reference TRBV5-5 and TRBJ1-5 gives the whole variable domain DAGVTQSPTHLIKTRGQQVTLRCSPISGHKSVSWYQQVLGQGPQFIFQYYEKEERGRGNFPDRFSARQFPNYSSELNVNALLLGDSALYLCASSLYGQPQHFGDGTRLSIL.

Turning to this clonotype: Germline and junction disagree at one end, which may indicate a read error. The gene calls are TRBV5-4 and TRBJ1-2; a weak D match, TRBD1 (6 bases). CDR3 size: 13 residues. The germline CDR1 and CDR2 sequences are SGHNT and YYREEE (reference sequence). The CDR3 spells CAGSPGGDYGYTF. Written as DNA, the CDR3 is TGTGCCGGCAGCCCCGGGGGCGACTATGGCTACACCTTC.

The chain joins TRBV30 to TRBJ1-4, with D uncertain. Germline CDR1 is GTSNPN and CDR2 is SVGIG (reference sequence). The CDR3 extends over 10 amino acids. V lost 8 bases, J lost 10 bases, and 11 bases lay in between. The CDR3 DNA follows: TGTGCCATCGGATACGGAAAACTGTTTTTT. Its protein is CAIGYGKLFF.

This clonotype has at least ten counts. This chain links TRBV2 with TRBJ2-6; 10 bases agree with TRBD1. The CDR3 runs 18 residues. The germline CDR1 and CDR2 sequences are SNHLY and FYNNEI. V shed 5 bases, J shed 4 bases, and the junction held 11 bases outside the gene matches. CDR3 sequence: CASSPGTGVSSGANVLTF. The DNA for the CDR3 is TGTGCCAGCAGTCCCGGGACAGGGGTCTCTTCAGGGGCCAACGTCCTGACTTTC.

The sample holds a few counts of this clonotype. The genes are TRBV20-1 and TRBJ2-4; 9 nucleotides match TRBD2. The CDR3 is 13 amino acids. Germline assignment: CDR1 DFQATT and CDR2 SNEGSKA (reference sequence). The V and J ends lost 5 bases and 9 bases, in that order; junction bases with no gene match: 8. This CDR3 is CSAVIAGEGIQYF. CDR3 in DNA: TGCAGTGCTGTTATAGCGGGAGAAGGCATTCAGTACTTC.

This clonotype was recorded a few times. V and J are TRBV7-9 and TRBJ2-7, with D possibly called TRBD1 or TRBD2 (5 bases each). The ends were cut back, 5 bases at V and 1 base at J, with 15 bases in the middle. The germline V gene has CDR1 SEHNR and CDR2 FQNEAQ (reference sequence). This CDR3 contains 15 residues. CDR3 protein: CASSTRDPLSYEQYF. The CDR3 nucleotides are TGTGCCAGCAGCACCCGGGACCCACTATCCTACGAGCAGTACTTC.

The rearrangement joins TRBV7-3 to TRBJ1-1; 9 bases agree with TRBD1. J gave up 5 bases and V 4 bases, and 5 bases lay outside the gene matches. CDR3 length equals 14 residues. Germline lookup yields CDR1 SGHTA and CDR2 FQGTGA. The CDR3 DNA sequence: TGTGCCAGCAGCTCCACCGGGACAGGGACTGAAGCTTTCTTT. Translation: CASSSTGTGTEAFF. The full variable domain, completed using reference TRBV7-3 and TRBJ1-1, is GAGVSQTPSNKVTEKGKYVELRCDPISGHTALYWYRQSLGQGPEFLIYFQGTGAADDSGLPNDRFFAVRPEGSVSTLKIQRTERGDSAVYLCASSSTGTGTEAFFGQGTRLTVV.

By frequency in the sample, this clonotype is medium-sized. The CDR3 spells CSVGIVGELFF. DNA for the CDR3: TGCAGCGTTGGGATTGTAGGAGAACTGTTTTTT. The chain carries TRBV29-1 and TRBJ1-4; D gene uncertain. CDR1 and CDR2 from the germline V gene are SQVTM and ANQGSEA. Trimming left V 4 bases short and J 12 bases short, with 12 bases between. This CDR3 comprises 11 residues. Filled out from reference TRBV29-1 and TRBJ1-4, the complete variable domain reads SAVISQKPSRDICQRGTSLTIQCQVDSQVTMMFWYRQQPGQSLTLIATANQGSEATYESGFVIDKFPISRPNLTFSTLTVSNMSPEDSSIYLCSVGIVGELFFGSGTQLSVL.

This clonotype was seen ten or more times. The chain recombines TRBV5-1 with TRBJ2-2, with 7 nucleotides matching TRBD1. This CDR3 region has 14 residues. From germline, CDR1 is SGHRS and CDR2 YFSETQ. Trimming removed 4 bases from V and 7 bases from J; junction bases left unmatched: 7. CDR3 residues: CASSPTGSGGELFF. The CDR3 DNA follows: TGCGCCAGCAGCCCGACAGGGAGTGGCGGGGAGCTGTTTTTT.

This chain connects TRBV28 to TRBJ1-2, with 7 bases that match TRBD1. Germline CDR1 MDHEN, CDR2 SYDVKM. V trimming: 7 bases; J trimming: 6 bases; junction bases outside the gene matches: 14. The CDR3 sequence is 15 residues long. The CDR3 loop is CASNIGGGGMDGYTF. The CDR3 coding sequence is TGTGCCAGCAATATTGGAGGAGGGGGCATGGATGGCTACACCTTC.

This clonotype showed up many times. V and J are TRBV6-4 and TRBJ2-6; D gene unclear. The CDR3 loop spans 15 amino acids. Trimming pared 5 bases from V and 0 bases from J, leaving 8 bases between. From germline, CDR1 is MRHNA and CDR2 SNTAGT. CDR3 coding DNA: TGTGCCAGCAGTCCGGACGGCTCTGGGGCCAACGTCCTGACTTTC. This translates into CASSPDGSGANVLTF.

This clonotype was seen ten or more times. CDR3 in amino acids: CASSGQQNQPQHF. In nucleotides, the CDR3 is TGTGCCAGCAGCGGACAGCAGAATCAGCCCCAGCATTTT. This rearrangement joins TRBV6-5 to TRBJ1-5; TRBD1 might be the D (6 bases). CDR1 is MNHEY and CDR2 is SVGAGI in the germline V gene. Trimming removed 6 bases from V and 4 bases from J, with 10 bases in between. The CDR3 is 13 amino acids.

This clonotype was seen repeatedly, ten times or more. The chain uses TRBV3-1 and TRBJ2-7; D is possibly TRBD2 (6 bases). V was cut by 3 bases and J by 2 bases, with 14 bases left in between. From germline, CDR1 is LGHDT and CDR2 YNNKEL (reference sequence). The CDR3 has 15 amino acids. The CDR3 DNA reads as TGTGCCAGCAGCCACATGGGACTGCAAGCCTACGAGCAGTACTTC. Translation gives CASSHMGLQAYEQYF.